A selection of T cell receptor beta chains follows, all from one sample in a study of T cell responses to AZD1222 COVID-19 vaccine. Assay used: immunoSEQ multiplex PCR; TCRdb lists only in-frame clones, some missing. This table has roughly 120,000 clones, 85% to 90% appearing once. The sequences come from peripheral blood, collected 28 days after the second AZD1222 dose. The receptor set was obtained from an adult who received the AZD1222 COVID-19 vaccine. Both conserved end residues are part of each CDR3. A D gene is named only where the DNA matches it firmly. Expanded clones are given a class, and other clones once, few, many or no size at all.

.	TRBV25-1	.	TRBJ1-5	CASSADEGLQPQHF	TGTGCCAGCAGTGCGGACGAAGGGCTTCAGCCCCAGCATTTT
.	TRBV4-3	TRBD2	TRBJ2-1	CASSQGPGTGGDYNEQFF	TGCGCCAGCAGCCAAGGTCCGGGCACGGGGGGGGACTACAATGAGCAGTTCTTC
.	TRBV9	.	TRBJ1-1	CASSQRDTEAFF	TGTGCCAGCAGCCAGAGGGACACTGAAGCTTTCTTT
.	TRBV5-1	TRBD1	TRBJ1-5	CASSPPGQGGNQPQHF	TGCGCCAGCAGCCCGCCCGGACAGGGTGGCAATCAGCCCCAGCATTTT
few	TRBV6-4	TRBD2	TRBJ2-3	CASSDSTSGGDTQYF	TGTGCCAGCAGTGACTCGACTAGCGGGGGGGATACGCAGTATTTT
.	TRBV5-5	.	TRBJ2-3	CASSFGHSTDTQYF	TGTGCCAGCAGCTTTGGCCATAGCACAGATACGCAGTATTTT
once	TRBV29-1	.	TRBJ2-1	CSVSDSPIYNEQFF	TGCAGCGTCTCGGACAGCCCGATTTACAATGAGCAGTTCTTC
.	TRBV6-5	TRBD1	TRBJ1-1	CASLQGRGYTEAFF	TGTGCCAGCCTACAGGGGAGAGGGTACACTGAAGCTTTCTTT
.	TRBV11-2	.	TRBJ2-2	CASSLVEGRRSGELFF	TGTGCCAGCAGCTTAGTGGAGGGAAGGAGGTCCGGGGAGCTGTTTTTT
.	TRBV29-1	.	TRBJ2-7	CSSKGGPSSYEQYF	TGCAGCTCTAAGGGGGGACCGAGCTCCTACGAGCAGTACTTC
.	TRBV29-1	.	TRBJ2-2	CSVVFLARYTGELFF	TGCAGCGTTGTGTTCCTAGCGCGGTACACCGGGGAGCTGTTTTTT
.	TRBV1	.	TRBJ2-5	CTSSEGVPYQETQYF	TGCACCAGCAGCGAGGGGGTTCCGTACCAAGAGACCCAGTACTTC
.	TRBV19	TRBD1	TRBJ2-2	CASRVGTGATGELFF	TGTGCCAGTAGGGTCGGGACAGGGGCTACCGGGGAGCTGTTTTTT
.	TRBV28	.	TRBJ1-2	CASSPSRDSLLYGYTF	TGTGCCAGCAGCCCTTCCCGGGACTCACTTCTCTATGGCTACACCTTC